The 19 T cell receptor beta chains presented below share a single source sample, sequenced in a study of beta chain features in type 1 diabetes. Overall study findings and caveats: Patients with Type 1 diabetes showed moderately but significantly shorter TCRB CDR3s in all four CD4+ subsets.

No antigens are known for them. Every isolated RNA sample was fully reverse transcribed, so sequencing captured expressed TCRB transcripts. Measured with immunoSEQ multiplex PCR; TCRdb has only the in-frame clones, and not every one. The repertoire includes 300,000 or so clones, about 13% of them detected once, and roughly 0.015% sits in the top ten. The sequenced material came from naive CD4+ T cells from blood. The receptors here all came from a woman aged 18-29 years with type 1 diabetes.

J is TRBJ1-1 and V is TRBV28; 9 bases agree with TRBD1. V lost 5 bases, J lost 5 bases, and 9 bases stayed unmatched. The CDR3 loop spans 15 amino acids. Germline loops: CDR1 MDHEN, CDR2 SYDVKM. CDR3 sequence reads: CASSPPTGGGTEAFF. The CDR3 DNA reads as TGTGCCAGCAGTCCTCCGACAGGGGGTGGAACTGAAGCTTTCTTT.

The chain is built from TRBV6-1 and TRBJ1-2, with a possible D match to TRBD1 (6 bases). V was trimmed by 2 bases and J by 6 bases, leaving 16 bases between them. The CDR3 totals 15 residues. Germline V gene data show CDR1 as MNHNS and CDR2 as SASEGT. The CDR3 coding sequence is TGTGCCAGCAGTGAAATAACAGGGAAGGTGGATGGCTACACCTTC. This sequence encodes CASSEITGKVDGYTF.

This clone was picked up a small number of times. The chain carries TRBV28 and TRBJ2-6; TRBD1 agrees at 8 bases. V was clipped by 3 bases and J by 4 bases; unmatched bases: 8. The CDR3 is 17 amino acids. Per the germline V gene, CDR1 is MDHEN and CDR2 is SYDVKM. The CDR3 loop is CASSFPRGLTGANVLTF. The DNA for the CDR3 is TGTGCCAGCAGTTTTCCCAGGGGGCTAACCGGGGCCAACGTCCTGACTTTC.

This clone was seen more than once but under ten times. CDR3 loop: CASSQATSGSLDTQYF. The CDR3 coding sequence is TGTGCCAGCAGCCAAGCGACTAGCGGGAGCCTAGATACGCAGTATTTT. The V call is TRBV14, the J call TRBJ2-3; TRBD2 matches 12 bases. Germline V gene lookup returns CDR1 SGHDN and CDR2 FVKESK. The CDR3 extends over 16 amino acids. Trimming at V came to 1 base and at J to 5 bases, leaving 4 bases not matched to a gene.

The V and J genes are TRBV11-2 and TRBJ2-3; 8 bases are shared with TRBD2. This CDR3 has 16 amino acids. The V segment lost 3 bases and the J segment 1 base; nucleotides outside the gene matches: 6. Germline V gene data show CDR1 as SGHAT and CDR2 as FQNNGV. CDR3 in DNA: TGTGCCAGCAGCTTGGAAGCGGGGGCCGGCACAGATACGCAGTATTTT. Translated, it gives CASSLEAGAGTDTQYF.

The V and J genes are TRBV30 and TRBJ1-2, with a possible D match to TRBD1 (5 bases). V was clipped by 3 bases and J by 3 bases, with 14 bases between them. Germline CDR1 GTSNPN, CDR2 SVGIG (reference sequence). The CDR3 runs to 14 residues. This CDR3 reads CAWSLRGVHYGYTF. DNA of the CDR3: TGTGCCTGGAGCCTCCGGGGGGTACACTATGGCTACACCTTC.

The chain recombines TRBV27 with TRBJ1-5, with TRBD1 matching 10 bases. The J segment lost 2 bases and the V segment lost 4 bases, leaving 5 bases of the junction unmatched. This CDR3 has 16 residues. Germline-derived CDR1 and CDR2 are MNHEY and SMNVEV (reference sequence). CDR3 amino acids: CASSSIGQGGNQPQHF. The CDR3 coding sequence is TGTGCCAGCAGTTCCATCGGACAGGGGGGCAATCAGCCCCAGCATTTT.

This sequence joins TRBV29-1 and TRBJ1-1, with D tentatively TRBD1 (5 bases). The CDR3 runs 14 residues. Germline V gene data show CDR1 as SQVTM and CDR2 as ANQGSEA. Trimming cost V 6 bases and J 1 base, with 15 bases left between them. Here the CDR3 reads CSVLQSTGNTEAFF. Here the CDR3 DNA reads TGCAGCGTCCTTCAATCCACAGGGAACACTGAAGCTTTCTTT.

Ten or more counts support this clone. J is TRBJ2-7 and V is TRBV23-1; 8 bases map to TRBD1. TRBV23-1 is an ORF; its function is uncertain. This CDR3 spans 14 amino acids. J was trimmed by 3 bases and V by 4 bases; bases with no gene match: 5. CDR3 DNA sequence: TGCGCCAGCAGTCCGACGGACAGGGTCTACGAGCAGTACTTC. Translation: CASSPTDRVYEQYF.

The rearrangement links TRBV21-1 to TRBJ2-5; the table's D call, TRBD2, was not checked against the DNA. TRBV21-1 is listed as a pseudogene. This CDR3 comprises 14 residues. The CDR3 here is CASSPREDQETQYF. CDR3 nucleotide sequence: TGTGCCAGCAGTCCGCGGGAGGACCAAGAGACCCAGTACTTC.

This sequence joins TRBV27 and TRBJ1-5; D is ambiguous. V was trimmed by 4 bases and J by 5 bases, leaving 12 bases between them. This CDR3 has 14 residues. The germline V gene encodes CDR1 MNHEY and CDR2 SMNVEV (reference sequence). CDR3 DNA: TGTGCCAGCAGTTGGAGTAGGAGTGATCAGCCCCAGCATTTT. Protein product: CASSWSRSDQPQHF.

This clone was observed a handful of times. The rearrangement uses TRBV30 and TRBJ1-5, with D tentatively TRBD1 (6 bases). The V gene's germline CDR1 is GTSNPN and CDR2 SVGIG (reference sequence). Trimming left V 1 base short and J 4 bases short, with 11 bases between. The length of the CDR3 is 14 residues. CDR3 DNA: TGTGCCTGGAGTGCCGGGACACCTAATCAGCCCCAGCATTTT. It specifies CAWSAGTPNQPQHF. Full variable domain (rest looked up from reference TRBV30 and TRBJ1-5): SQTIHQWPATLVQPVGSPLSLECTVEGTSNPNLYWYRQAAGRGLQLLFYSVGIGQISSEVPQNLSASRPQDRQFILSSKKLLLSDSGFYLCAWSAGTPNQPQHFGDGTRLSIL.

The chain combines TRBV7-3 with TRBJ2-5; D is perhaps TRBD1 or TRBD2 (6 bases each). Germline-derived CDR1 and CDR2 are SGHTA and FQGTGA. Trimming left V 5 bases short and J 3 bases short, with 10 bases between. The CDR3 is 13 amino acids. The chain's CDR3 is CASSVRGEETQYF. For the CDR3, the DNA is TGTGCCAGCAGCGTAAGGGGGGAAGAGACCCAGTACTTC.

The rearrangement joins TRBV7-8 to TRBJ2-1; the D gene is possibly TRBD1 (5 bases). The V gene lost 5 bases and the J gene lost 7 bases, with 21 bases spanning the gap. There are 16 residues in the CDR3. Germline CDR1 is SGHVS and CDR2 is FQNEAQ. CDR3 in amino acids: CASSPRGTPQTNEQFF. CDR3 sequence (DNA): TGTGCCAGCAGCCCTAGGGGAACCCCACAGACAAATGAGCAGTTCTTC.

This chain joins TRBV6-6 and TRBJ2-7, with D maybe TRBD2 (6 bases). In germline, CDR1 is MNHNY, CDR2 SVGAGI (reference sequence). With 5 bases removed from V and 4 bases from J, the gap between germline ends came to 12 bases. The CDR3 covers 13 residues. The CDR3 loop is CASSTGLGYEQYV. The CDR3 nucleotides are TGTGCCAGCAGTACGGGACTGGGATACGAGCAGTACGTC.

The V and J genes are TRBV5-6 and TRBJ2-1; a weak D match, TRBD2 (5 bases). Trimming cost V 3 bases and J 7 bases, with 17 bases left between them. The CDR3 loop spans 15 amino acids. Per germline, CDR1 SGHDT and CDR2 YYEEEE. CDR3 amino acids: CASSYLDSFGNEQFF. The CDR3 DNA is TGTGCCAGCAGCTATCTGGACTCGTTCGGGAATGAGCAGTTCTTC.

V is TRBV2 and J is TRBJ2-5, with TRBD1 identical over 7 bases. The CDR3 is 13 amino acids. Germline lookup yields CDR1 SNHLY and CDR2 FYNNEI. Unmatched junction bases numbered 3, after V lost 8 bases and J lost 0 bases. In nucleotides, the CDR3 is TGTGCCAGCTCGGACAGGTACCAAGAGACCCAGTACTTC. Translating gives CASSDRYQETQYF.

This clone has only a few counts. The chain recombines TRBV7-2 with TRBJ2-7; weak D call: TRBD2 (5 bases). The V gene lost 1 base and the J gene lost 4 bases, with 17 bases spanning the gap. This CDR3 has 16 amino acids. The germline V gene encodes CDR1 SGHTA and CDR2 FQGNSA. CDR3 coding DNA: TGTGCCAGCAGCTTAGACCGCGACGGGAAATATTACGAGCAGTACTTC. Protein sequence: CASSLDRDGKYYEQYF.

V and J are TRBV2 and TRBJ1-2; D is unresolved. The CDR3 loop spans 12 amino acids. V shed 7 bases and J shed 4 bases, with 10 bases lying between them. CDR1 SNHLY and CDR2 FYNNEI come from the germline V gene. Here the CDR3 DNA reads TGTGCCAGCACCCCAGAGGTCTATGGCTACACCTTC. This codes for CASTPEVYGYTF.